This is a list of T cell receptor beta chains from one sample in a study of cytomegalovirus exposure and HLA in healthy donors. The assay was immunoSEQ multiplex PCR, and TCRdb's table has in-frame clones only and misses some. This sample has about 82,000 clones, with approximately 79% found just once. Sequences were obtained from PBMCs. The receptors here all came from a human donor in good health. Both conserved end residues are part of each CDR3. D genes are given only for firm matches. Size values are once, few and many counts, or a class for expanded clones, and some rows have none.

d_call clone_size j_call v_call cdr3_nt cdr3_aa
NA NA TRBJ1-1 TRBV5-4 TGTGCCAGCAGCAGAGCGGGGGGGGAAGCTTTCTTT CASSRAGGEAFF
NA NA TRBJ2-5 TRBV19 TGTGCCAGTAGTATTAGACTCCAAGAGACCCAGTACTTC CASSIRLQETQYF
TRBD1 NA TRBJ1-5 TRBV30 TGTGCCTGGAGTGGACAGGGTACTCAGCCCCAGAATTTT CAWSGQGTQPQNF
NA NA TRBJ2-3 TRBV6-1 TGTGCCAGCTGGGGGGTTGAACAGGGGACAGATACGCAGTATTTT CASWGVEQGTDTQYF
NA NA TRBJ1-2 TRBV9 TGTGCCAGCAGCGCCCACAGGGACGGCTATGGCTACACCTTC CASSAHRDGYGYTF
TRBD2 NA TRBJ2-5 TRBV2 TGTGCCAGCAGTGGATATACTGGCGGGGGGTACGGAGGGACCCAGTACTTC CASSGYTGGGYGGTQYF
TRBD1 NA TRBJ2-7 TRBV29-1 TGCAGCGTTGGGACAGGGAGCTCCTACGAGCAGTACTTC CSVGTGSSYEQYF
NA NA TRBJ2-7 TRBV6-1 TGTGCCAGCAGTATGAACGGGGTCTACGAGCAGTACTTC CASSMNGVYEQYF
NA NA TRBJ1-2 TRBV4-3 TGCGCCAGCAGCCAAGGGATAGAATCCCCGAGGTATGGCTACACCTTC CASSQGIESPRYGYTF
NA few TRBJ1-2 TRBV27 TGTGCCAGCAGTTTATCCGGACTCTTGGGCAATGGCTACACCTTC CASSLSGLLGNGYTF
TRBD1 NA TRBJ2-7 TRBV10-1 TGCGCCAGCAGTGAGTTTGGGACAGGGAAAGGGTACGAGCAGTACTTC CASSEFGTGKGYEQYF
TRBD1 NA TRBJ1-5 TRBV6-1 TGTGCCAGCAGTGCAAAATTCGACAGGGGGCAGCCCCAGCATTTT CASSAKFDRGQPQHF
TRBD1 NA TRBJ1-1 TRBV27 TGTGCCAGCAGGCAGGGGGGCTGGACTGAAGCTTTCTTT CASRQGGWTEAFF
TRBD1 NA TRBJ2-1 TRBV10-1 TGCGCCAGCAGCCGGGACAGGGCTGCTGGGAGGGACAATGAGCAGTTCTTC CASSRDRAAGRDNEQFF
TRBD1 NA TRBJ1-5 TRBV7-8 TGTGCCAGCAGCCCTACCAGGGGGCAGCCCCAGCATTTT CASSPTRGQPQHF
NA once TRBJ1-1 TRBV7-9 TGTGCCAGTCTGCTCTTGGGCGGGAATAACACTGAAGCTTTCTTT CASLLLGGNNTEAFF
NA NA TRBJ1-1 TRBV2 TGTGCCGGCCTAAGGGGGACTGAAGCTTTCTTT CAGLRGTEAFF
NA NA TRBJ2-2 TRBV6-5 TGTGCCAGCAGTCCCCAGGGGGGCAGCACCGGGGAGCTGTTTTTT CASSPQGGSTGELFF
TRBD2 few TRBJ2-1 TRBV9 TGTGCCAGCAGCTTCTCACCTAGCGGGGGAATCTACAATGAGCAGTTCTTC CASSFSPSGGIYNEQFF
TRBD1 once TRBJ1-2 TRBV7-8 TGTGCCAGCAGCTTAGCCCGGGACAGTGGGATTCATGGCTACACCTTC CASSLARDSGIHGYTF
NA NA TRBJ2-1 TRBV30 TGTGCCTGGAGTGACTGGGGGGCCTACAATGAGCAGTTCTTC CAWSDWGAYNEQFF
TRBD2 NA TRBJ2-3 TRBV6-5 TGTGCCAGCAGTTACGAGCTAGCGGGGGGGCGAGATACGCAGTATTTT CASSYELAGGRDTQYF
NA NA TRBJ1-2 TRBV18 TGTGCCAGCTCACCTCAGGGGACACACCCTGGCTACACCTTC CASSPQGTHPGYTF
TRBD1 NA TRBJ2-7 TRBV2 TGTGCCAGCACCCCCCAGTCCGGGGACAGGCGGTACGAGCAGTACTTC CASTPQSGDRRYEQYF
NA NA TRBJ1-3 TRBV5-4 TGTGCCAGCAGCTGGGGGACAACCGGCAACACCATATATTTT CASSWGTTGNTIYF
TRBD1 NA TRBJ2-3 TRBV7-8 TGTGCCAGCAGCGTAGACAGGGGGCGGACAGATACGCAGTATTTT CASSVDRGRTDTQYF
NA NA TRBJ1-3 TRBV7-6 TGTGCCAGCAGCTTCCAGGGAGGAACGATTGGAAACACCATATATTTT CASSFQGGTIGNTIYF
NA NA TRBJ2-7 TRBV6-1 TGTGCCAGTACCGGGACATTCGACGAGCAGTACTTC CASTGTFDEQYF
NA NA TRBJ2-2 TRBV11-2 TGTGCCAGCAGCCCCTTAACTGGGAACACCGGGGAGCTGTTTTTT CASSPLTGNTGELFF
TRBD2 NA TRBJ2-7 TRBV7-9 TGTGCCAGCAGCAAAACAGCGGGGGGCATCTACGAGCAGTACTTC CASSKTAGGIYEQYF
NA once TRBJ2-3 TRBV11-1 TGTGCCAGCAGCTTGTCTCTCGCAGATACGCAGTATTTT CASSLSLADTQYF
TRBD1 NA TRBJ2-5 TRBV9 TGTGCCAGCAGCCAATCCGGACAGGGCCAAGAGACCCAGTACTTC CASSQSGQGQETQYF
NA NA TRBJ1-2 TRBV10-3 TGTGCCATCAGTGCCACGGGGAGGGTGGGAGGCTACACCTTC CAISATGRVGGYTF
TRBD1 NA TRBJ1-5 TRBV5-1 TGCGCCAGCAGCCCGGGACAGGGAACCCATCAGCCCCAGCATTTT CASSPGQGTHQPQHF
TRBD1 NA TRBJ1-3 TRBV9 TGTGCCAGCAGCACAGGGGGCCGTGGAAACACCATATATTTT CASSTGGRGNTIYF
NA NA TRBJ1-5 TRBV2 TGTGCCAGCGAAACTACCGGGACACGAAATAGCAATCAGCCCCAGCATTTT CASETTGTRNSNQPQHF
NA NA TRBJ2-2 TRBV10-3 TGTGCCATCAGTGAAGGGGGTTTCGGGGAGCTGTTTTTT CAISEGGFGELFF
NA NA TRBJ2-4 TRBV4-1 TGCGCCAGCAGCCAGTCAACAGTAGCCAAAAACATTCAGTACTTC CASSQSTVAKNIQYF
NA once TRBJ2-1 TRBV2 TGTGCCAGCAGACAGAGCAATGAGCAGTTCTTC CASRQSNEQFF
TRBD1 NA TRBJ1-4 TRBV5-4 TGTGCCAGCAGCCGGGACAGTCTTAATGAAAAACTGTTTTTT CASSRDSLNEKLFF
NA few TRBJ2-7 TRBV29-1 TGCAGCGCCGCAGGCCCAGGGTCAGTATCGTACGAGCAGTACTTC CSAAGPGSVSYEQYF
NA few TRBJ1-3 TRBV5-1 TGCGCCAGCAGCGAGAGAGGGTCGGGAGGAAACACCATATATTTT CASSERGSGGNTIYF
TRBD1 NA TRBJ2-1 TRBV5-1 TGCGCCAGCAGCTTGGGACAGGGCAGTGAGCAGTTCTTC CASSLGQGSEQFF
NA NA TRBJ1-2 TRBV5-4 TGTGCCAGCAGCTTGGTAGGGGTGGAATATGGCTACACCTTC CASSLVGVEYGYTF
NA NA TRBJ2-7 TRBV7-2 TGTGCCAGCAGCTTAGGAGGAGACGGTGCCTACGAGCAGTACTTC CASSLGGDGAYEQYF
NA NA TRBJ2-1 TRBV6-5 TGTGCGTCTTCGGCGGGGAAGCTCAATGAGCAGTTCTTC CASSAGKLNEQFF
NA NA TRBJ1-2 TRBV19 TGTGCCAGTAGTACCGGACTAAGCGGGGTTTCTAACTATGGCTACACCTTC CASSTGLSGVSNYGYTF
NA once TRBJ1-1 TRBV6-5 TGTGCCGTCTCTCGGGCTTTCTTT CAVSRAFF
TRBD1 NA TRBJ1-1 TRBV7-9 TGTTCCAGCAGCTTAGGGGACAGGGGAGTAGGGGAAGCTTTCTTT CSSSLGDRGVGEAFF
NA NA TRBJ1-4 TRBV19 TGTGCCAGTAGTAGCTACAGGGAGAACCTTTCCAATGAAAAACTGTTTTTT CASSSYRENLSNEKLFF
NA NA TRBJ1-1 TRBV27 TGTGCCAGCAGCGCCCCAGGCAGGGCGGTTACTGAAGCTTTCTTT CASSAPGRAVTEAFF
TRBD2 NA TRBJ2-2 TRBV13 TGTGCCAGCCGCCTGTCGGGGGGGAGGCACCGGGAGCTGTTTTTT CASRLSGGRHRELFF
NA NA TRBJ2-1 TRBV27 TGTGCCAGCAGCAAGAGGAAGTACAATGAGCAGTTCTTC CASSKRKYNEQFF
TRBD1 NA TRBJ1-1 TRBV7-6 TGTGCCAGCAGCTTGCTAGACAGGGACACTGAAGCTTTCTTT CASSLLDRDTEAFF
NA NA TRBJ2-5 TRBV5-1 TGCGCCAGCAGCTTGGGCGGCGGGGAGACCCAGTACTTC CASSLGGGETQYF
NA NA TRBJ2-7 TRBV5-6 TGTGCCAGCAGCTTGTTCACAGGGAAGCAGTACTTC CASSLFTGKQYF
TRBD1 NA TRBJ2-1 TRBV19 TGTGCCAGTAGTGGCGACAGGGGGCTTTATCCGATCTTC CASSGDRGLYPIF